These T cell receptor beta chains were read from a single sample in a study of blood T cell repertoires in COVID-19. Profiling relied on immunoSEQ multiplex PCR, and the TCRdb table lists in-frame clones only, not all of them. In the table there are around 270,000 clones, 84% of which are singletons. The sequenced sample was peripheral blood. These receptor sequences come from a middle-aged woman who had recovered from COVID-19. Both conserved end residues are part of each CDR3. The D gene is left open where the match is weak.

NA	TRBJ2-3	TRBV2	CASHGGYTDTQYF	TGTGCCAGCCACGGCGGATACACAGATACGCAGTATTTT
NA	TRBJ1-2	TRBV2	CASSGTANYGYTF	TGTGCCAGCAGTGGGACAGCTAACTATGGCTACACCTTC
NA	TRBJ2-7	TRBV5-1	CASSLWGGWEQYF	TGCGCCAGCAGCTTGTGGGGCGGTTGGGAGCAGTACTTC
NA	TRBJ2-5	TRBV6-5	CASLRGSSETQYF	TGTGCCAGCCTCAGGGGTAGCTCGGAGACCCAGTACTTC
NA	TRBJ1-4	TRBV12-3/TRBV12-4	CASSLAHGKLFF	TGTGCCAGCAGTTTAGCGCACGGAAAACTGTTTTTT
TRBD1	TRBJ1-6	TRBV19	CASRQDRSSNSPLHF	TGTGCCAGCAGACAGGACAGGTCTTCTAATTCACCCCTCCACTTT
NA	TRBJ2-7	TRBV5-6	CASSKGTPYEQYF	TGTGCCAGCAGCAAGGGGACACCCTACGAGCAGTACTTC
TRBD1	TRBJ2-1	TRBV2	CASSEDRAKHNEQFF	TGTGCCAGCAGTGAGGACAGGGCTAAACACAATGAGCAGTTCTTC
TRBD1	TRBJ1-4	TRBV6-6	CASSYWTGFRKLFF	TGTGCCAGCAGTTATTGGACAGGGTTTCGAAAACTGTTTTTT
NA	TRBJ2-3	TRBV11-3	CASSLEVLNFTDTQYF	TGTGCCAGCAGCTTAGAGGTCCTAAACTTCACAGATACGCAGTATTTT